This T cell receptor (beta chain) was documented in a study of blood T cell repertoires in COVID-19. Looking at the study overall: The United States, Italy and Spain provided the acute and convalescent COVID-19 samples. Nucleic acid was either cDNA or gDNA, and it came from T cells, B-cell-depleted T cells, or PBMCs.

Germline CDR1 SGDLS, CDR2 YYNGEE. J was trimmed by 8 bases and V by 0 bases; bases with no gene match: 6. The length of the CDR3 is 14 residues. Source study methods: Reference gene primer amplification yielded estimated nucleated cell counts. Assay used: immunoSEQ multiplex PCR; TCRdb lists only in-frame clones, some missing. D and trimming come from the DNA, and the V and J calls and clone size come from that table. The profile shows around 260,000 clones, roughly 90% of them singletons. The chain carries TRBV9 and TRBJ1-2; 8 positions agree with TRBD1. The receptor's source is a man in his 60s who had recovered from COVID-19. What was sequenced was peripheral blood. The CDR3 is CASSVEQGVGGYTF. The CDR3 nucleotides read TGTGCCAGCAGCGTAGAACAGGGGGTTGGCGGCTACACCTTC. Filled out from reference TRBV9 and TRBJ1-2, the complete variable domain reads DSGVTQTPKHLITATGQRVTLRCSPRSGDLSVYWYQQSLDQGLQFLIQYYNGEERAKGNILERFSAQQFPDLHSELNLSSLELGDSALYFCASSVEQGVGGYTFGSGTRLTVV.